This T cell receptor beta chain was found in a study of T cell responses to AZD1222 COVID-19 vaccine (dated by TCRdb to about 2021). General notes on the study: Because spike-specific TCR depth and breadth did not differ between the two schedules, AZD1222 recipients who got a second dose at roughly 4 weeks were pooled with those who got a second dose at roughly 12 weeks. A total of more than 230 trial participants underwent TCR sequencing, of whom around 210 had received two doses of AZD1222 and around 26 had received two doses of the MenACWY control vaccine. Trial participants were enrolled by age into 18-55, 56-69 and 70-plus year subgroups, with about 150, 28 and 57 TCR-sequenced participants respectively. On the study overall, not on this receptor specifically: Nearly half of unique spike-specific TCRs reportedly recognized epitopes outside regions mutated in the B.1.351 and B.1.1.7 variants. Participants were mostly white British, with more females than males. The authors suggested clonal diversity may have been underestimated. In the small 56-69-year group, the increase in depth fell short of significance, most likely because of low power. Spike-specific TCR breadth and depth rose significantly after two AZD1222 doses compared with day 0 and with MenACWY recipients. Because no samples from the day 14 peak response were available, repertoires could be characterized only after the peak T cell response. Conclusions about previously exposed vaccinees are limited, since just a handful of AZD1222 recipients were seropositive for SARS-CoV-2 at baseline. The whole spike protein was spanned by vaccine-associated CD4 TCRs, and dominant responses were seen in regions 160-218 and 743-854.

The CDR3 regions of human TCRbeta chains were analyzed by immunosequencing. From the authors' description of their analysis: Repertoire TCRs were matched against a reference library of SARS-CoV-2-specific TCRs generated with the MIRA antigen-specificity platform. Breadth was defined as the fraction of unique TCRs that were SARS-CoV-2-associated, and depth was defined as the fraction of total T cells that were SARS-CoV-2-associated. Using the MIRA data, each spike-specific TCR was mapped to the spike region that the TCR reacts to and placed in a CD4 or CD8 class. Log10-transformed breadth and depth values were compared by one-way ANOVA with Sidak's multiple comparisons tests. TCRdb took over this immuneACCESS table, retaining in-frame rearrangements with V and J assigned. Such tables are incomplete; in checked studies, under half of the missing clones stem from an unresolved V gene, and the remainder is unexplained. D and trimming come from the DNA, and the V and J calls and clone size come from that table. For this sample there are more than 95,000 clones; 89% appear just once. Roughly 4.2% of the sample comes from the top ten.

On this clone: Its target antigen remains unknown. No quality values exist for individual bases; no much larger clone is one base distant.

The sample's time point label is to be understood as: baseline before first vaccination. Vaccinee samples were obtained from the UK trials COV001 and COV002, which included a single-blind randomized controlled phase 2/3 trial of AZD1222 (ChAdOx1 nCoV-19) in healthy adults. For TCRbeta chain sequencing, PBMC samples from trial participants were taken at day 0 and at day 28 after the second dose. The junction shows trimming of 5 bases on V and 3 bases on J, plus 20 bases between the germline ends. For CDR1 and CDR2, the germline V gene lists MNHEY and SVGEGT. From the cysteine through the phenylalanine, the CDR3 covers 16 amino acids. The DNA shown is the 48-base CDR3, in frame from base 1.

The chain joins TRBV6-2 or TRBV6-3 to TRBJ2-7; 6 matching bases give a weak D call of TRBD1. Sequencing used peripheral blood, obtained on day 0 of AZD1222 vaccination. This receptor was identified in an adult in good health. The DNA sequence is given as TGTGCCAGCAGTCCCTCCTCACTCACAGGGAGCTACGAGCAGTACTTC. It translates as CASSPSSLTGSYEQYF.